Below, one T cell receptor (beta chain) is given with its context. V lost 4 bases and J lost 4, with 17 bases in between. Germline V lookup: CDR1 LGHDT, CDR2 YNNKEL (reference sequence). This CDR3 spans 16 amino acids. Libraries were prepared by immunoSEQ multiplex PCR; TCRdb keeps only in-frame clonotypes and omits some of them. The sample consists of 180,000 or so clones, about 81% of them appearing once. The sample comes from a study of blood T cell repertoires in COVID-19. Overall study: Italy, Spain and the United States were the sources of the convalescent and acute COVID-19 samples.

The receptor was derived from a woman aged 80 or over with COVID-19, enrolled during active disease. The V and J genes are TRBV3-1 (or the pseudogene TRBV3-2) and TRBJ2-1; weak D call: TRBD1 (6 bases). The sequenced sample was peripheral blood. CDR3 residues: CASSPNGQFRYNEQFF. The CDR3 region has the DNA TGTGCCAGCAGCCCCAATGGACAGTTCCGTTACAATGAGCAGTTCTTC.